This T cell receptor beta chain was identified during a study of long-term antiretroviral therapy in people with HIV. From germline, CDR1 is MNHNS and CDR2 SASEGT. The CDR3 has 14 residues. V shed 2 bases and J shed 4 bases, with 11 bases lying between them. Researchers ran immunoSEQ v3.0 at survey level. Measured with immunoSEQ multiplex PCR; TCRdb has only the in-frame clones, and not every one. Among approximately 25,000 clones listed, more than 80% were seen once. Turning to this clone: Its matching antigen is unknown.

Study results and limitations: The study found narrower CDR3 length ranges in HIV repertoires than in controls. The study found that diversity rose after ART but stayed below transplant donor controls. Pre-ART clonal expansions dominated every time point's repertoire. Viral resistance, ART adherence and therapy changes all lacked available data.

This receptor was identified in a woman in her 40s with HIV. The starting material was unsorted PBMCs, obtained 7.6 years after starting antiretroviral therapy. The gene calls are TRBV6-1 and TRBJ1-1; D is undetermined. In DNA, the CDR3 is TGTGCCAGCAGTGAAACGTCGTTTAGCACTGAAGCTTTCTTT. It codes for CASSETSFSTEAFF.